The T cell receptor beta chain described here comes from a study of T-cell reconstitution after alpha-beta-depleted transplantation in children. Researchers prepared the TCRbeta library using unique molecular identifiers, the study reports. TCRdb used MiXCR to reprocess the PCR reads, holding one entry per CDR3 protein. The top ten clones hold roughly 2.1% of a sample with hundreds of thousands of distinct CDR3 sequences, 8% to 11% of them seen once. Findings and caveats of the study: By one year post-transplant, T-cell counts and diversity largely arose from T cells that were newly produced.

This clonotype was counted at least ten times. Its antigen remains unknown. CDR1 is MNHNS and CDR2 is SASEGT in the germline V gene. CDR3 length: 14 residues. The V and J ends lost 5 bases and 4 bases, in that order; junction bases with no gene match: 6. The clonotype was recovered from a child aged 2 to 10 with inherited bone marrow failure, due to receive a stem cell transplant. This specimen was PBMCs, taken before TCRalphabeta/CD19-depleted stem cell transplant. The chain recombines TRBV6-1 with TRBJ2-7; 9 positions agree with TRBD2. CDR3 amino acids: CASSRLAVKYEQYF. CDR3 bases: TGTGCCAGCAGTAGACTAGCGGTTAAATACGAGCAGTACTTC.